This T cell receptor (beta chain) was identified during a study of shared clonotypes between healthy human individuals. This CDR3 has 15 amino acids. CDR1 and CDR2 (germline): SSHAT, FNYEAQ (reference sequence). Original handling: As immunoSEQ supplied junction-only sequences (without quality scores), filtering differed. The method was immunoSEQ multiplex PCR; TCRdb's version includes in-frame clones alone and lacks a portion of them. V, J and clone size reflect that table, while D and trimming were determined from the DNA. Counted here are 450,000 or so clones, approximately 80% occurring once; the ten biggest clones make up approximately 12%. This clone was detected a few times. What it binds is unknown. One junction end disagrees with the germline gene, perhaps due to a read error. Broader study findings: Sample collection involved blood only; tissue repertoires are likely different.

Within Nashville, Tennessee resided all donors, each a Caucasian adult. The sequencing sample was made of PBMCs. The clonotype comes from a woman between 40 and 55 years old in good health. Some clones in this sample may be carry-over from other donors' samples. The rearrangement uses TRBV7-7 and TRBJ2-1; TRBD2 is a possible D gene (5 bases). CDR3 nucleotide sequence: TGTGCTAGCAGCTTAGCGTGGGGAGTCCACAATGAGCAGTTCTTC. It is translated as CASSLAWGVHNEQFF.